A selection of T cell receptor beta chains follows, all from one sample in a study of technical replicates of blood from a handful of donors. Generated by immunoSEQ multiplex PCR, the TCRdb table keeps only in-frame clones and is missing some. The sample lists approximately 81,000 clones, 75% to 85% seen once, with nearly 4% in the top ten. The specimen was PBMCs. The receptors were sampled from a human donor in good health. Some clones in this sample may be carry-over from other donors' samples. CDR3s include the opening cysteine and the closing phenylalanine or tryptophan. The D gene is left open where the match is weak. Rows give clone size only sometimes, using once, few, many, or a class for an expanded clone.

NA	NA	14	TRBV7-9	TRBJ1-5	CASSPGHSNQPQHF	TGTGCCAGCAGCCCAGGACACAGCAATCAGCCCCAGCATTTT
NA	TRBD1	16	TRBV5-4	TRBJ1-2	CASSLGTGGAGYGYTF	TGTGCCAGCAGCTTGGGCACAGGGGGCGCGGGCTATGGCTACACCTTC
NA	NA	14	TRBV29-1	TRBJ1-2	CSVEDWGGRAGYTF	TGCAGCGTTGAAGATTGGGGGGGCCGGGCGGGCTACACCTTC
NA	TRBD1	15	TRBV7-2	TRBJ2-1	CASSLTGAPYNEQFF	TGTGCCAGCAGCTTGACAGGGGCCCCCTACAATGAGCAGTTCTTC
NA	NA	14	TRBV27	TRBJ2-3	CASRPFTTGDTQYF	TGTGCCAGCAGACCGTTCACGACGGGAGATACGCAGTATTTT
NA	NA	14	TRBV28	TRBJ2-7	CASSAYRELDEQYF	TGTGCCAGCAGTGCATACAGGGAGCTGGACGAGCAGTACTTC
NA	TRBD2	12	TRBV10-3	TRBJ2-1	CASTGGYNEQFF	TGTGCCTCGACGGGGGGGTACAATGAGCAGTTCTTC
NA	NA	16	TRBV6-5	TRBJ1-2	CASSYSTGGWNYGYTF	TGTGCCAGCAGTTACTCGACTGGAGGGTGGAACTATGGCTACACCTTC
few	NA	14	TRBV4-1	TRBJ1-5	CASSQRKGGQPQHF	TGCGCCAGCAGCCAAAGGAAGGGCGGGCAGCCCCAGCATTTT
NA	TRBD1	15	TRBV5-1	TRBJ1-2	CASSGGQGANEGYTF	TGCGCCAGCAGCGGGGGACAGGGGGCCAATGAAGGCTACACCTTC
NA	TRBD1	12	TRBV5-1	TRBJ2-2	CASSIDRVALFF	TGCGCCAGCAGCATCGACAGGGTAGCGCTGTTTTTT
NA	NA	15	TRBV19	TRBJ1-2	CASSSGRPENYGYTF	TGTGCCAGTAGTAGCGGGAGGCCGGAAAATTATGGCTACACCTTC
NA	NA	15	TRBV4-3	TRBJ2-6	CASSLSRAGANVLTF	TGCGCCAGCAGCCTTTCTCGGGCTGGGGCCAACGTCCTGACTTTC
NA	NA	13	TRBV7-9	TRBJ2-1	CASSAGLVNEQFF	TGTGCCAGCAGCGCTGGACTGGTCAATGAGCAGTTCTTC
NA	TRBD2	16	TRBV4-1	TRBJ2-1	CASSQEWTSSYNEQFF	TGCGCCAGCAGCCAAGAATGGACTAGCTCCTACAATGAGCAGTTCTTC
NA	TRBD2	15	TRBV4-1	TRBJ2-5	CASSQLAGGRETQYF	TGCGCCAGCAGCCAACTAGCGGGGGGCCGGGAGACCCAGTACTTC
NA	NA	15	TRBV7-9	TRBJ1-1	CASSFGGVGNTEAFF	TGTGCCAGCAGCTTTGGGGGGGTTGGGAACACTGAAGCTTTCTTT
NA	NA	13	TRBV5-5	TRBJ1-4	CASTSGANEKLFF	TGTGCCAGCACCTCGGGGGCTAATGAAAAACTGTTTTTT
NA	NA	13	TRBV29-1	TRBJ2-1	CSVELAIYNEQFF	TGCAGCGTTGAGCTAGCGATCTACAATGAGCAGTTCTTC
NA	TRBD1	14	TRBV14	TRBJ1-6	CASSQRTGYSPLHF	TGTGCCAGCAGCCAACGGACAGGGTATTCACCCCTCCACTTT
NA	TRBD2	15	TRBV5-1	TRBJ2-2	CASSPGGSLPGELFF	TGCGCCAGCAGCCCCGGCGGGAGCCTCCCCGGGGAGCTGTTTTTT
once	TRBD1	15	TRBV7-2	TRBJ1-2	CASSSGQGPFYGYTF	TGTGCCAGCAGTTCCGGACAGGGACCGTTCTATGGCTACACCTTC
NA	NA	17	TRBV30	TRBJ1-6	CAWSQENYRAGNSPLHF	TGTGCCTGGAGTCAGGAGAACTACAGGGCTGGGAATTCACCCCTCCACTTT
NA	NA	18	TRBV19	TRBJ1-1	CASIAGFERGIMNTEAFF	TGTGCCAGTATCGCCGGGTTTGAACGGGGTATCATGAACACTGAAGCTTTCTTT
NA	TRBD2	15	TRBV27	TRBJ2-3	CASSIIAGGTDTQYF	TGTGCCAGCAGTATCATAGCGGGAGGGACAGATACGCAGTATTTT
NA	NA	15	TRBV7-2	TRBJ2-1	CASSLGGPGYNEQFF	TGTGCCAGCAGCTTGGGAGGTCCGGGTTACAATGAGCAGTTCTTC
NA	TRBD1	14	TRBV7-8	TRBJ1-1	CASSTDRGVTEAFF	TGTGCCAGCAGCACTGACAGGGGGGTCACTGAAGCTTTCTTT
NA	TRBD2	15	TRBV9	TRBJ2-7	CASSVDASGPYEQYF	TGTGCCAGCAGCGTAGATGCTAGCGGACCCTACGAGCAGTACTTC
once	NA	14	TRBV6-5	TRBJ2-5	CASSYVNSKETQYF	TGTGCCAGCAGTTATGTTAACTCTAAAGAGACCCAGTACTTC
NA	TRBD1	16	TRBV4-1	TRBJ1-4	CASSQGQGSANEKLFF	TGCGCCAGCAGCCAAGGACAGGGTTCGGCTAATGAAAAACTGTTTTTT
few	NA	16	TRBV18	TRBJ1-2	CASSQTGQPLNYGYTF	TGTGCCAGCTCACAAACGGGTCAACCTTTAAACTATGGCTACACCTTC
NA	TRBD1	14	TRBV19	TRBJ2-1	CASRRDRGHNEQFF	TGTGCCAGTAGAAGGGACAGGGGCCACAATGAGCAGTTCTTC
once	TRBD1	13	TRBV30	TRBJ1-2	CAWGDRGNYGYTF	TGTGCCTGGGGGGACAGGGGTAACTATGGCTACACCTTC
NA	TRBD2	14	TRBV29-1	TRBJ2-7	CSVSGTSDTYEQYF	TGCAGCGTTTCCGGGACTAGCGACACCTACGAGCAGTACTTC
once	NA	13	TRBV7-2	TRBJ2-1	CASSDESYNEQFF	TGTGCCTCTTCAGATGAATCCTACAATGAGCAGTTCTTC
NA	TRBD2	15	TRBV5-1	TRBJ2-1	CASSLAGTSENEQFF	TGCGCCAGCAGCTTGGCCGGGACTAGCGAAAATGAGCAGTTCTTC
NA	TRBD2	12	TRBV2	TRBJ2-1	CASKGLANEQFF	TGTGCCAGCAAAGGACTAGCAAATGAGCAGTTCTTC
NA	TRBD2	15	TRBV7-2	TRBJ2-5	CASSSGLAGVETQYF	TGTGCCAGCAGCTCCGGACTAGCGGGAGTAGAGACCCAGTACTTC
NA	TRBD2	14	TRBV5-1	TRBJ2-1	CASSASGAYNEQFF	TGCGCCAGCAGTGCCAGCGGGGCTTACAATGAGCAGTTCTTC
NA	NA	14	TRBV5-1	TRBJ1-6	CASSLDSKNSPLHF	TGCGCCAGCAGCTTGGACAGTAAAAATTCACCCCTCCACTTT
NA	NA	14	TRBV9	TRBJ2-5	CASSALAGSETQYF	TGTGCCAGCAGCGCCTTGGCCGGGTCAGAGACCCAGTACTTC
many	NA	13	TRBV7-6	TRBJ1-6	CASATGLNSPLHF	TGTGCCAGTGCGACAGGACTCAATTCACCCCTCCACTTT
NA	TRBD1	14	TRBV6-1	TRBJ1-6	CASRDRDRATPLHF	TGTGCCAGCAGGGACCGGGACAGGGCGACACCCCTCCACTTT
NA	NA	12	TRBV5-4	TRBJ1-2	CASSPSGGGYTF	TGTGCCAGCAGCCCCTCAGGTGGTGGCTACACCTTC
NA	NA	15	TRBV6-1	TRBJ2-7	CASSEFSGIIGEQYF	TGTGCCAGCAGTGAATTTTCAGGGATCATCGGCGAGCAGTACTTC